This T cell receptor (beta chain) was captured in a study of T cells in Graves' hyperthyroidism and ophthalmopathy. Study at large: Upon initial diagnosis and before any treatment, peripheral blood was collected.

The CDR3 loop spans 11 amino acids. Trimming took 6 bases from V and 5 from J, leaving 8 bases between them. CDR1 is MNHNS and CDR2 is SASEGT in the germline V gene. Isolation of PBMCs was performed on 8.5 to 10 ml fresh peripheral blood. The source material, RNA transcripts, was used to amplify TCR beta CDR3 regions. First-round RT-PCR with HTBI primers amplified the TCR CDR3 region. TCRdb re-called the multiplex PCR reads through MiXCR, storing one row per CDR3 protein. Counted here are hundreds of thousands of distinct CDR3 sequences, about 13% occurring once; the ten biggest clones make up around a tenth. Ten or more counts support this clonotype.

This chain links TRBV6-1 with TRBJ2-7; D remains unclear. The TCR originated in a woman between 18 and 30 years old with Graves' hyperthyroidism. Source material: blood. This chain's CDR3 is CASRDWNEQYF. The CDR3 bases are TGTGCCAGCAGAGATTGGAACGAGCAGTACTTC.